One and the same sample provided the 27 T cell receptor beta chains below, sequenced in a study of T cell repertoires in cytomegalovirus infection. The antigens of these receptors remain unknown. One entry per CDR3 protein results from TCRdb running MiXCR on the reads. The table has 110,000 to 150,000 distinct CDR3 sequences, over 25% seen once; the top ten hold around half. The material was CD8+ T cells from cultured PBMCs, obtained from culture after CMV antigen stimulation. The receptors stem from a human donor in good health (CMV status not recorded). Some clones in this sample may be carry-over from other donors' samples.

This clonotype was detected only a few times. A junction end diverges from the germline sequence, so it may reflect a read error. The chain uses TRBV5-3 and TRBJ2-3; 8 bases are shared with TRBD2. TRBV5-3 is marked as an open reading frame, function uncertain. The CDR3 runs to 13 residues. This CDR3 reads CASSSSGGAIQYF. CDR3 DNA sequence: TGTGCCAGCAGCTCCTCGGGGGGGGCGATACAGTATTTT.

This clonotype was recorded at least ten times. The chain couples TRBV20-1 to TRBJ1-1; tentative D call: TRBD1 (6 bases). V dropped 7 bases and J dropped 0 bases, with 24 bases sitting between them. The CDR3 spans 17 residues. Germline-derived CDR1 and CDR2 are DFQATT and SNEGSKA (reference sequence). CDR3 sequence: CSGININRVQMNTEAFF. CDR3 DNA sequence: TGCAGTGGAATTAATATTAACAGGGTACAGATGAACACTGAAGCTTTCTTT.

This clonotype was recorded at least ten times. V is TRBV2 and J is TRBJ1-6; D is unclear. The CDR3 is made up of 16 amino acids. CDR1 and CDR2 (germline): SNHLY, FYNNEI. The V gene lost 0 bases and the J gene lost 0 bases, with 6 bases spanning the gap. The CDR3 nucleotides read TGTGCCAGCAGTGAAGCATCTAGCTCCTATAATTCACCCCTCCACTTT. It translates to CASSEASSSYNSPLHF.

This chain joins TRBV11-2 and TRBJ2-1; D may match TRBD1 or TRBD2 (6 bases each). Looked up from germline, CDR1 is SGHAT and CDR2 is FQNNGV. This CDR3 has 15 residues. The V end was cut by 5 bases, the J end by 0 bases, with 11 bases between. The CDR3 DNA is TGTGCCAGCAGCCCTGAGGGGGGCTCCTACAATGAGCAGTTCTTC. Protein product: CASSPEGGSYNEQFF.

The rearrangement links TRBV5-5 to TRBJ1-5; no clear D. The V and J ends lost 2 bases and 0 bases respectively, with 9 bases between them. CDR3 length: 15 amino acids. From germline, CDR1 is SGHKS and CDR2 YYEKEE (reference sequence). The CDR3 DNA reads as TGTGCCAGCAGCTTCGACACTAATAGCAATCAGCCCCAGCATTTT. It encodes CASSFDTNSNQPQHF.

The V gene is TRBV5-5, the J gene TRBJ2-5; D not resolved. From germline, CDR1 is SGHKS and CDR2 YYEKEE (reference sequence). V shed 4 bases and J shed 5 bases, with 15 bases lying between them. The CDR3 sequence is 14 residues long. This CDR3 reads CASSPTLYEETQYF. DNA of the CDR3: TGTGCCAGCAGCCCGACTCTTTATGAGGAGACCCAGTACTTC.

This clonotype showed up many times. The CDR3: CASSYGRNGGYTF. In DNA, the CDR3 is TGTGCCAGCTCATACGGGAGAAATGGTGGCTACACCTTC. The V gene is TRBV6-5, the J gene TRBJ1-2; D gene ambiguous. The CDR3 sequence is 13 residues long. V shed 8 bases and J shed 7 bases, with 17 bases lying between them. Germline lookup yields CDR1 MNHEY and CDR2 SVGAGI.

Ten or more counts support this clonotype. The rearrangement links TRBV20-1 to TRBJ1-1, with D unclear. The CDR3 sequence is 11 residues long. Germline-derived CDR1 and CDR2 are DFQATT and SNEGSKA (reference sequence). The V gene lost 7 bases and the J gene lost 1 base, with 7 bases spanning the gap. In nucleotides, the CDR3 is TGCAGTGGCGAAAAGAACACTGAAGCTTTCTTT. Amino acid sequence: CSGEKNTEAFF.

The genes are TRBV7-6 and TRBJ2-7, with a tentative D call TRBD2 (5 bases). CDR1 and CDR2 (germline): SGHVS, FNYEAQ. Deletions cut 3 bases from V and 0 bases from J, with 12 bases between. CDR3 length equals 15 residues. The CDR3 bases are TGTGCCAGCAGCTTCGGCGGGCTGAGCTCCTACGAGCAGTACTTC. It encodes CASSFGGLSSYEQYF. Full variable domain (missing parts from reference TRBV7-6 and TRBJ2-7): GAGVSQSPRYKVTKRGQDVALRCDPISGHVSLYWYRQALGQGPEFLTYFNYEAQQDKSGLPNDRFSAERPEGSISTLTIQRTEQRDSAMYRCASSFGGLSSYEQYFGPGTRLTVT.

This clonotype was observed a handful of times. This chain uses TRBV29-1 with TRBJ2-7; D is unclear. Per the germline V gene, CDR1 is SQVTM and CDR2 is ANQGSEA. V dropped 1 base and J dropped 3 bases, with 7 bases sitting between them. The CDR3 is made up of 12 amino acids. The CDR3 nucleotides are TGCAGCGTTGAAGGGGATAGCTACGAGCAGTACTTC. Its translation: CSVEGDSYEQYF.

The CDR3, as DNA: TGTGCCAGCAGTTTATTAGGGGGGCCCTACAATGAGCAGTTCTTC. This sequence encodes CASSLLGGPYNEQFF. The chain links TRBV27 to TRBJ2-1; D tentatively fits TRBD1 or TRBD2 (6 bases each). The CDR3 spans 15 residues. Germline V CDR1 and CDR2: MNHEY, SMNVEV (reference sequence). V lost 1 base and J 2 bases, leaving 9 bases between the germline ends.

The chain combines TRBV28 with TRBJ1-1; no clear D gene. Trimming shortened V by 5 bases and J by 4 bases, and 14 bases separated the two germline ends. CDR3 length equals 14 residues. Germline V gene sequence: CDR1 MDHEN, CDR2 SYDVKM. As DNA, the CDR3 is TGTGCCAGCAGTCCCTTCCAATCTGGCACTGAAGCTTTCTTT. It is translated as CASSPFQSGTEAFF.

The chain uses TRBV4-1 and TRBJ2-7; 8 bases match TRBD1. V dropped 1 base and J dropped 3; count of bases not matched to a gene: 5. The CDR3 loop spans 15 amino acids. CDR1 and CDR2 (germline): MGHRA, YSYEKL. The CDR3: CASSQGAGGIYEQYF. CDR3 coding DNA: TGCGCCAGCAGCCAAGGGGCAGGGGGCATCTACGAGCAGTACTTC.

This clonotype showed up many times. V gene TRBV27 combines with J gene TRBJ1-5, with no clear D. The V end lost 5 bases, the J end lost 3 bases, and 14 bases lay between the germline ends. The V gene's germline CDR1 is MNHEY and CDR2 SMNVEV (reference sequence). This CDR3 has 15 residues. Here the CDR3 reads CASSPAYTNNQPQHF. The DNA for the CDR3 is TGTGCCAGCAGTCCGGCATATACGAACAATCAGCCCCAGCATTTT.

The chain employs TRBV20-1 and TRBJ2-1; the D call may be TRBD1 or TRBD2 (5 bases each). Germline V gene lookup returns CDR1 DFQATT and CDR2 SNEGSKA (reference sequence). Trimming removed 2 bases from V and 5 bases from J, with 13 bases in between. The CDR3 covers 14 residues. CDR3 coding DNA: TGCAGTGCTAGAACCCTGGGGGTAAACAATGAGCAGTTCTTC. Translating gives CSARTLGVNNEQFF.

This clonotype is judged medium-sized (0.01 to 0.1%). The CDR3 coding sequence is TGTGCCAGCAGCCCGACTAGCTCAGATACGCAGTATTTT. Protein product: CASSPTSSDTQYF. The chain employs TRBV7-2 and TRBJ2-3, with 7 bases identical to TRBD2. Germline CDR1 and CDR2: SGHTA and FQGNSA. J was trimmed by 4 bases and V by 5 bases; bases with no gene match: 3. The CDR3 has 13 amino acids. Looking up the rest from reference TRBV7-2 and TRBJ2-3 gives the full variable domain: GAGVSQSPSNKVTEKGKDVELRCDPISGHTALYWYRQSLGQGLEFLIYFQGNSAPDKSGLPSDRFSAERTGGSVSTLTIQRTQQEDSAVYLCASSPTSSDTQYFGPGTRLTVL.

In its sample, this clonotype was seen many times. This chain connects TRBV6-1 to TRBJ2-1; D is unresolved. The CDR3 runs to 11 residues. Trimming took off 8 bases at V and 11 bases at J, with 13 bases between the two ends. The germline V gene encodes CDR1 MNHNS and CDR2 SASEGT. This CDR3 reads CASLDLDQQFF. Here the CDR3 DNA reads TGTGCCAGCCTGGACCTAGATCAGCAGTTCTTC.

In its sample, this clonotype was seen many times. V is TRBV27 and J is TRBJ2-3; D is uncertain. The ends were cut back, 4 bases at V and 8 bases at J, with 28 bases in the middle. The CDR3 is 18 amino acids. Germline V gene sequence: CDR1 MNHEY, CDR2 SMNVEV (reference sequence). The CDR3 bases are TGTGCCAGCAGTTCGGGCCTTAATACGTGGAGCGTCCATCCTACGCAGTATTTT. This codes for CASSSGLNTWSVHPTQYF.

The V and J genes are TRBV20-1 and TRBJ2-7; 8 bases are a match to TRBD1. V lost 0 bases, J lost 2 bases, and 6 bases stayed unmatched. CDR3 length: 15 amino acids. From germline, CDR1 is DFQATT and CDR2 SNEGSKA (reference sequence). CDR3 in DNA: TGCAGTGCTAGAGATGGGGACAGGCCGACCTACGAGCAGTACTTC. Its translation: CSARDGDRPTYEQYF.

V usage is TRBV27 and J usage is TRBJ1-2; the D is unclear. Trimming shortened V by 6 bases and J by 7 bases, and 15 bases separated the two germline ends. The germline gives CDR1 MNHEY, CDR2 SMNVEV (reference sequence). This CDR3 contains 13 residues. This chain's CDR3 is CASRNNPRSGYTF. Here the CDR3 DNA reads TGTGCCAGCAGGAACAACCCCCGGAGTGGCTACACCTTC.

This clonotype turned up a few times. This sequence joins TRBV20-1 and TRBJ2-1; TRBD2 matches 11 bases. The germline gives CDR1 DFQATT, CDR2 SNEGSKA (reference sequence). Trimming cost V 0 bases and J 5 bases; bases outside gene matches: 6. The CDR3 loop spans 16 amino acids. CDR3: CSARELASGGHNEQFF. The DNA for the CDR3 is TGCAGTGCTAGAGAATTGGCTAGCGGGGGGCACAATGAGCAGTTCTTC.

The chain has TRBV2 and TRBJ1-1; D gene uncertain. Germline lookup yields CDR1 SNHLY and CDR2 FYNNEI. V gave up 4 bases and J gave up 0 bases, with 9 bases separating them. The CDR3 sequence is 14 residues long. CDR3 in DNA: TGTGCCAGCAGTGCCGAGGGTTTGAACACTGAAGCTTTCTTT. Amino acids: CASSAEGLNTEAFF.

This clonotype was seen a handful of times. The chain is built from TRBV27 and TRBJ1-4, with 9 bases aligning to TRBD1. The V and J ends lost 1 base and 7 bases, in that order; junction bases with no gene match: 10. Germline-derived CDR1 and CDR2 are MNHEY and SMNVEV (reference sequence). The CDR3 has 17 residues. Here the CDR3 reads CASSLLALGGQGEKLFF. CDR3 in DNA: TGTGCCAGCAGTTTATTGGCGCTCGGGGGACAGGGTGAAAAACTGTTTTTT.

The rearrangement uses TRBV6-2 or TRBV6-3 and TRBJ2-7; D uncertain. Germline V gives CDR1 MNHEY, CDR2 SVGEGT. The CDR3 sequence is 13 residues long. V was cut by 2 bases and J by 2 bases, with 7 bases left in between. The CDR3 coding sequence is TGTGCCAGCAGTTACGTTCTCCCCTACGAGCAGTACTTC. This sequence encodes CASSYVLPYEQYF.

V gene TRBV4-1 combines with J gene TRBJ1-2; D is unresolved. CDR3 length equals 16 residues. V was clipped by 1 base and J by 4 bases, with 16 bases between them. Germline CDR1 and CDR2: MGHRA and YSYEKL. The CDR3 nucleotides are TGCGCCAGCAGCCAAGGGAGGCTCACCTCAGGCTATGGCTACACCTTC. Protein sequence: CASSQGRLTSGYGYTF.

This clonotype has a count of ten or more. The chain carries TRBV7-2 and TRBJ2-2, with 8 bases identical to TRBD2. CDR3 length: 17 residues. Germline V gene lookup returns CDR1 SGHTA and CDR2 FQGNSA. The V and J ends lost 2 bases and 6 bases, in that order; junction bases with no gene match: 11. CDR3 coding DNA: TGTGCCAGCAGCTTACCCAATCGGGGGGGCCGGGCCGGGGAGCTGTTTTTT. Translated: CASSLPNRGGRAGELFF.

The sample holds one count of this clonotype. The chain links TRBV11-2 to TRBJ2-5; 7 bases match TRBD1. The germline V gene encodes CDR1 SGHAT and CDR2 FQNNGV. The CDR3 is 15 amino acids. Trimming took 5 bases from V and 1 from J; bases not matched to a gene: 7. CDR3 loop: CASSPLGTVQETQYF. The CDR3 nucleotides read TGTGCCAGCAGCCCGCTCGGGACAGTCCAAGAGACCCAGTACTTC.